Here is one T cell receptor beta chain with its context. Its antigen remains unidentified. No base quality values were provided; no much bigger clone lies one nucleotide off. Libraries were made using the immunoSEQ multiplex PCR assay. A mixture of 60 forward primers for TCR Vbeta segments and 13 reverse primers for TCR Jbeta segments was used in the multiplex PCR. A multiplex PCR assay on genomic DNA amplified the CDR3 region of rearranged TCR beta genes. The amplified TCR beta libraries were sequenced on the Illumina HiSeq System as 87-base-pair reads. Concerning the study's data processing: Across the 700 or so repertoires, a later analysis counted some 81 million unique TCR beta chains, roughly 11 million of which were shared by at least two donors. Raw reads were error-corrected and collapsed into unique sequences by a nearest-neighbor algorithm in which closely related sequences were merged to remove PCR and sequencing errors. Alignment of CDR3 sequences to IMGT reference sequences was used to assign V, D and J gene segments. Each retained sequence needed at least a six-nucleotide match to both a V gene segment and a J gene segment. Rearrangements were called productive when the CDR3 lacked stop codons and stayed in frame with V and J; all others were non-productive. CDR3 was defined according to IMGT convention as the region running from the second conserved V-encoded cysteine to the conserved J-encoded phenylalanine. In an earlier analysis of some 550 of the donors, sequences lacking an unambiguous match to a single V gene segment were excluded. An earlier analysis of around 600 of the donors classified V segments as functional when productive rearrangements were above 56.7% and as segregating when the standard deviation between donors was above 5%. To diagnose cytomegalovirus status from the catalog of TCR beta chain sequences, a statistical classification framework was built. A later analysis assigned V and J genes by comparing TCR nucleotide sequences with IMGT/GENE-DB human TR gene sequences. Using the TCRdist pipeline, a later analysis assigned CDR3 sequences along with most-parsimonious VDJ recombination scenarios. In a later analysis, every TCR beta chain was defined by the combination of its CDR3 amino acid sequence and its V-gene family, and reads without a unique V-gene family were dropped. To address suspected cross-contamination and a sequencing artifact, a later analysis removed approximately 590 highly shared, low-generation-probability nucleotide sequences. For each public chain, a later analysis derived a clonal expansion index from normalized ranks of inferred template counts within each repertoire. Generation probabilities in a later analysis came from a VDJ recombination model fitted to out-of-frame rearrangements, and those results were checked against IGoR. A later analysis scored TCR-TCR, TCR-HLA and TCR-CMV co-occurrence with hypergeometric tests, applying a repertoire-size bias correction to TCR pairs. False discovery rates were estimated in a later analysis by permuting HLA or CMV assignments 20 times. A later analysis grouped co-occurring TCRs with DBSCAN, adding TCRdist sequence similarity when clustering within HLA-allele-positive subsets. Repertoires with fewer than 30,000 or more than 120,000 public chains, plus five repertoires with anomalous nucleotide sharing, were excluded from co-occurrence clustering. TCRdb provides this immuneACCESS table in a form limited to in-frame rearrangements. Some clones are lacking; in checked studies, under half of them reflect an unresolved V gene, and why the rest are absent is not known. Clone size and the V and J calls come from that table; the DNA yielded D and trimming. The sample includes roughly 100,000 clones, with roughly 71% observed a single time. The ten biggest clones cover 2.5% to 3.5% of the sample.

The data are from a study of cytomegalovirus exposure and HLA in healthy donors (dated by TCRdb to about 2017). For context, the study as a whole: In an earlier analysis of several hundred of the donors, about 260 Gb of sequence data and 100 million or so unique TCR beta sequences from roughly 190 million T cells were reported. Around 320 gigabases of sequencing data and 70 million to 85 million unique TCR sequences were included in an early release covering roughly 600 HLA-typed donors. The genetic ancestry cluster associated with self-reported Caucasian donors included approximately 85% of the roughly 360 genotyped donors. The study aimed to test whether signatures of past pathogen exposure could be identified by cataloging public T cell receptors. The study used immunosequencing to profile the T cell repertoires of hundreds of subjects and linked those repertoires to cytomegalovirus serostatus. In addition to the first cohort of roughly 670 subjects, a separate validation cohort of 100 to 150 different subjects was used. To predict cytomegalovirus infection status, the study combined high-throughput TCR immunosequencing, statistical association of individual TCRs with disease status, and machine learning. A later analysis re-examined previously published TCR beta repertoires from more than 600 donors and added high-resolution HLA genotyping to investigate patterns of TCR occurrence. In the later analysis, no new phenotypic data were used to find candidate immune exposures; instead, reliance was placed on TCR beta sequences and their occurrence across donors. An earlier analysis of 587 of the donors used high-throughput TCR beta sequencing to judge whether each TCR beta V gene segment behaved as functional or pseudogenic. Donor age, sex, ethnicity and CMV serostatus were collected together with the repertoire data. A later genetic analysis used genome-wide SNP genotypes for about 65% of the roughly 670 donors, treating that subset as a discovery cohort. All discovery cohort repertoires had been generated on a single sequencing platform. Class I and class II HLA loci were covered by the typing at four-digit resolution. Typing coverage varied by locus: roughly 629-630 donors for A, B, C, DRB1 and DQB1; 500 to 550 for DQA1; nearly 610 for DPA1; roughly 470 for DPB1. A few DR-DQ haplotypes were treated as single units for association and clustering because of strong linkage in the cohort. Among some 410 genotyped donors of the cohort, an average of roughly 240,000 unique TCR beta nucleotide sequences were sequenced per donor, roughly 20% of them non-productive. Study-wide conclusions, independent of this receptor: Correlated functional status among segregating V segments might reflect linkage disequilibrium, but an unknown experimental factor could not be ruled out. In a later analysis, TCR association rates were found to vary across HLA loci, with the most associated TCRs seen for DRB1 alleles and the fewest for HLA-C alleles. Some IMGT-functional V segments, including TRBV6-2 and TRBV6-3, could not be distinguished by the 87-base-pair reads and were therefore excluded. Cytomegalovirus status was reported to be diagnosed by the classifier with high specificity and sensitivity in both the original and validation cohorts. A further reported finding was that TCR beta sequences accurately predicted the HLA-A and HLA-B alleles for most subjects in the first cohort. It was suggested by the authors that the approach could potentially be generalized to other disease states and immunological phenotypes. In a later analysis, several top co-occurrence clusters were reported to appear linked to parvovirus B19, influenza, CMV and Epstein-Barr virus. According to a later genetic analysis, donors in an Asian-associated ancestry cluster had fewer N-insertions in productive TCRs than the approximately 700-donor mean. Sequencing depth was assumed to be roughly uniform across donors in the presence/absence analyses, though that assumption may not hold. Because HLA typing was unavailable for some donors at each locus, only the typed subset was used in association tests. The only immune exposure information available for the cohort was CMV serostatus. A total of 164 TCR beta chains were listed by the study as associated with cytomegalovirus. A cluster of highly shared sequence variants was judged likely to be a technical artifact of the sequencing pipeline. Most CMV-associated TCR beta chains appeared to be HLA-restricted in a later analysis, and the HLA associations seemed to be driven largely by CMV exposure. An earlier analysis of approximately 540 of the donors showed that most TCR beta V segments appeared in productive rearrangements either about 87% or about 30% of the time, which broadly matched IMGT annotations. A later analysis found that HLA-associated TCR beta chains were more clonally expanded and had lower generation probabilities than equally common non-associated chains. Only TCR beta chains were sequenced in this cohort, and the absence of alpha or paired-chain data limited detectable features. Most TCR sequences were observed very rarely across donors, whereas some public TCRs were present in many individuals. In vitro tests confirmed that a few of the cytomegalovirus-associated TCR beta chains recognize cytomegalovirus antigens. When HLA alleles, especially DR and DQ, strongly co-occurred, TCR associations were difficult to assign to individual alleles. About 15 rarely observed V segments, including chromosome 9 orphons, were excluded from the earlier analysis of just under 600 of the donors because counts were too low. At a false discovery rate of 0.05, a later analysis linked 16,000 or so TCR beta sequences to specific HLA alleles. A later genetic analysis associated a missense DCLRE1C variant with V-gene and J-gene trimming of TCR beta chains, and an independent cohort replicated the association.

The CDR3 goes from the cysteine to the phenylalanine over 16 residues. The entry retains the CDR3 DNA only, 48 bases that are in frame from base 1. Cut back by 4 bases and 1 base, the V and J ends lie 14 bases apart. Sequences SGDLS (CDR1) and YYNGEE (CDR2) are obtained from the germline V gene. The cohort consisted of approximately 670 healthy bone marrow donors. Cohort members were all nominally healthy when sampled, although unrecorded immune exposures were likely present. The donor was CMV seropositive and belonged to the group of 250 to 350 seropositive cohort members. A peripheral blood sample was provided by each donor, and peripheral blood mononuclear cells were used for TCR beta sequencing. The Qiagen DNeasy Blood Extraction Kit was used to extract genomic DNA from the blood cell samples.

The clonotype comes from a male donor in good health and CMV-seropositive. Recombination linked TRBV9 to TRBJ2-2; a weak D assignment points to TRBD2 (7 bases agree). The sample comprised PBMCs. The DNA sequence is TGTGCCAGCAGCACCACAGGGAGGGAGAACACCGGGGAGCTGTTTTTT. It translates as CASSTTGRENTGELFF.